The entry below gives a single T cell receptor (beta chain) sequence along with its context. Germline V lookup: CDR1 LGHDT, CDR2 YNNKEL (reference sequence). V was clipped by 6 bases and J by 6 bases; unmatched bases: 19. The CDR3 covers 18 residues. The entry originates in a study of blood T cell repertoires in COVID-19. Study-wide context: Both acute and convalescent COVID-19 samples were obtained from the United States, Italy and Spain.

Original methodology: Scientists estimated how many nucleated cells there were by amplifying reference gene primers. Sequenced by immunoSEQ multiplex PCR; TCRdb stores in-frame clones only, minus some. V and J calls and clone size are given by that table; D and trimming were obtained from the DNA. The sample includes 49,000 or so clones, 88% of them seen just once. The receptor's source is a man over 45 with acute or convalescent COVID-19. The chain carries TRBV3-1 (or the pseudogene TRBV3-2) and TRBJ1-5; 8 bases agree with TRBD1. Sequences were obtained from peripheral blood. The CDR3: CASSADGQGGGVGQPQHF. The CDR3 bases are TGTGCCAGCAGTGCCGACGGACAGGGAGGGGGAGTGGGTCAGCCCCAGCATTTT.